These T cell receptor beta chains were read from a single sample in a study of cytomegalovirus exposure and HLA in healthy donors. Profiled with immunoSEQ multiplex PCR; TCRdb holds only in-frame clones, not every one. The table has around 91,000 clones, roughly two thirds seen once. Sample: PBMCs. The receptors were sampled from a human donor in good health. CDR3s leave out the opening cysteine and the closing phenylalanine or tryptophan. D genes are given only for firm matches. Clone size is shown for a subset of rows, as once, few, many or a class of expanded clone.

clone_size: .
d_call: TRBD1
v_call: TRBV6-5
cdr3_aa: ASSYTQGARADTQY

clone_size: few
d_call: TRBD2
v_call: TRBV5-6
cdr3_aa: ASSLLKRGIQETQY

clone_size: .
d_call: TRBD2
v_call: TRBV5-6
cdr3_aa: ASSLYSGGPDTQY

clone_size: few
d_call: TRBD2
v_call: TRBV7-9
cdr3_aa: ASSLLKLAGPESTDTQY

clone_size: .
d_call: .
v_call: TRBV11-2
cdr3_aa: ASSLSSRETQY

clone_size: few
d_call: TRBD2
v_call: TRBV5-4
cdr3_aa: ASSFGGASRIPGYDTQY

clone_size: few
d_call: .
v_call: TRBV7-2
cdr3_aa: ASSFGSANTEAF

clone_size: .
d_call: .
v_call: TRBV30
cdr3_aa: AWSTIRGGNEKLF

clone_size: .
d_call: TRBD1
v_call: TRBV9
cdr3_aa: ASSSRTGTGVDEQY

clone_size: .
d_call: TRBD1
v_call: TRBV4-3
cdr3_aa: ASSREQGSYNSPLH

clone_size: .
d_call: TRBD1
v_call: TRBV19
cdr3_aa: ASSTLGQGGAF

clone_size: once
d_call: .
v_call: TRBV7-9
cdr3_aa: ASSFSSSQETQY

clone_size: .
d_call: TRBD1
v_call: TRBV6-6
cdr3_aa: ASSYWGGQGGTEAF

clone_size: .
d_call: .
v_call: TRBV11-1
cdr3_aa: ASSRRRPPYEQY

clone_size: .
d_call: .
v_call: TRBV2
cdr3_aa: ASSGRVTRQDTQY

clone_size: .
d_call: .
v_call: TRBV18
cdr3_aa: ASSPPLTGNTEAF

clone_size: once
d_call: .
v_call: TRBV25-1
cdr3_aa: ASSDPPGIRNSPLH

clone_size: once
d_call: TRBD1
v_call: TRBV11-3
cdr3_aa: ASSSRTGMTGELF